What follows describes a single T cell receptor (beta chain). What it binds is not known. Additional autoimmune diseases, uncontrolled infections, pregnancy or lactation disqualified patients. This entry belongs to a study of Graves' ophthalmopathy and Graves' hyperthyroidism. Background on the study: The stable label applied to hyperthyroidism with no ophthalmopathy within 18 months of follow-up. Regarding the study as a whole: Blood shared most expanded thyroid clonotypes above 0.001 frequency. With a specificity of roughly 72% and a sensitivity of over 65%, the model predicted ophthalmopathy progression.

Looked up from germline, CDR1 is SGHVS and CDR2 is FNYEAQ. With V trimmed by 4 bases and J by 7 bases, 14 bases remained unmatched. This CDR3 spans 16 amino acids. Amplification of the TCR beta CDR3 regions used RNA transcripts (as template). After a first-round RT-PCR with HTBI primers, a second-round multiplex PCR was run. MiXCR, run by TCRdb on the multiplex PCR reads, gives a single entry per CDR3 protein. This sample has about 600,000 distinct CDR3 sequences; under 45% occur once, and the top ten carry approximately 4.1%. The clonotype originates from an adult man with Graves' hyperthyroidism. The sequencing input was peripheral blood or thyroid tissue (not recorded which). The V and J genes are TRBV7-6 and TRBJ1-1; 8 bases align to TRBD1. The CDR3, as DNA: TGTGCCAGCAGCTCCCGCTCGGGACAGGAGACCCTTGAAGCTTTCTTT. Protein sequence: CASSSRSGQETLEAFF.